The sequence of this T cell receptor beta chain was determined in a study of lymphopenia after photon versus proton radiotherapy. Whole-study results and caveats: Larger post-nadir TCR diversity loss correlated inversely with survival in deceased patients. Under photons, naive T cells and diversity fell while effector/memory populations rose.

Method: immunoSEQ multiplex PCR; TCRdb's copy keeps in-frame clones and lacks some. The sample contains some 15,000 clones, approximately 86% of which appear only once. The V gene's germline CDR1 is SGHTA and CDR2 FQGNSA. CDR3 length: 15 amino acids. V lost 4 bases to trimming and J lost 4 bases, with 16 bases between them. As for this clone: Its antigen is unknown.

The sequencing used peripheral blood, collected from a patient treated with proton-based radiotherapy. The sequence derives from a woman in her sixties with cholangiocarcinoma. Some clones in this sample may be carry-over from other donors' samples. The chain is built from TRBV7-2 and TRBJ2-5, with D perhaps TRBD2 (5 bases). CDR3: CASSSSRGLRETQYF. CDR3 DNA sequence: TGTGCCAGCAGCTCGTCCCGGGGATTGAGAGAGACCCAGTACTTC.